The 9 T cell receptor beta chains below were found in one sample sequenced in a study of blood T cell repertoires in COVID-19. Sequenced by immunoSEQ multiplex PCR; TCRdb stores in-frame clones only, minus some. Of around 43,000 clones in the sample, around 83% are singletons; the top ten hold more than 15%. What was sequenced was peripheral blood. The receptors stem from a man aged 50 to 60 in a cohort sampled during active COVID-19.

This rearrangement joins TRBV10-3 to TRBJ1-6; 8 bases are a match to TRBD1. Germline trimming cut 5 bases from V and 10 bases from J; bases unmatched to any gene: 7. The CDR3 runs 14 residues. Germline V gives CDR1 ENHRY, CDR2 SYGVKD. CDR3 in amino acids: CAISLTGERSPLHF. The CDR3 DNA sequence: TGTGCCATCAGTTTGACAGGGGAGAGGTCACCCCTCCACTTT.

This clone was seen just once. The chain joins TRBV2 to TRBJ2-7; D gene uncertain. Trimming pared 11 bases from V and 2 bases from J, leaving 16 bases between. The CDR3 spans 13 residues. Germline loops: CDR1 SNHLY, CDR2 FYNNEI. DNA of the CDR3: TGTGCCGGCTCAATTGGCAGAACCTACGAGCAGTACTTC. Translated: CAGSIGRTYEQYF.

This chain links TRBV28 with TRBJ1-1; D uncertain. This CDR3 has 13 residues. Trimming removed 7 bases at V and 0 bases at J, with 9 bases between. Germline CDR1 MDHEN, CDR2 SYDVKM. CDR3 in amino acids: CASTLPVNTEAFF. For the CDR3, the DNA is TGTGCCAGCACTCTTCCAGTGAACACTGAAGCTTTCTTT.

The rearrangement uses TRBV24-1 and TRBJ2-3, with 7 bases lining up with TRBD2. Germline loops: CDR1 KGHDR, CDR2 SFDVKD. The V gene end was trimmed by 3 bases and the J gene end by 5 bases; junction bases not matched to a gene: 1. This CDR3 contains 13 residues. The CDR3 loop is CATSDAGVDTQYF. In nucleotides, the CDR3 is TGTGCCACCAGTGATGCGGGAGTAGATACGCAGTATTTT.

The genes are TRBV27 and TRBJ1-1; D is uncertain. V was clipped by 5 bases and J by 5 bases, with 15 bases between them. In germline, CDR1 is MNHEY, CDR2 SMNVEV (reference sequence). The length of the CDR3 is 14 residues. The CDR3 protein is CASSISPRGTEAFF. CDR3 DNA: TGTGCCAGCAGTATCTCACCCCGGGGAACTGAAGCTTTCTTT.

The rearrangement uses TRBV12-3 or TRBV12-4 and TRBJ1-2; the D gene is possibly TRBD1 (6 bases). Trimming cost V 6 bases and J 4 bases, with 12 bases left between them. This CDR3 comprises 13 residues. This CDR3 is CASSPLRGYGYTF. CDR3 coding DNA: TGTGCCAGCAGCCCCCTCAGGGGCTATGGCTACACCTTC.

A single count supports this clone. The chain carries TRBV30 and TRBJ2-5; D is possibly TRBD1 (6 bases). V lost 5 bases and J 3 bases, leaving 28 bases between the germline ends. There are 18 residues in the CDR3. Germline CDR1 reads GTSNPN; CDR2 reads SVGIG (reference sequence). The CDR3 region has the DNA TGTGCCTGGGAGGGGAAGACCCGGGACATAAGGACCGAAGAGACCCAGTACTTC. It is translated as CAWEGKTRDIRTEETQYF.

The chain links TRBV7-3 to TRBJ2-2, with a possible D match to TRBD2 (5 bases). The V gene's germline CDR1 is SGHTA and CDR2 FQGTGA. V was pared by 4 bases and J by 0 bases, with 18 bases between. The CDR3 has 18 amino acids. The DNA for the CDR3 is TGTGCCAGCAGCTCAACATACGGAGGAATCGCGAACACCGGGGAGCTGTTTTTT. Protein: CASSSTYGGIANTGELFF. The full variable domain, rest sourced from reference TRBV7-3 and TRBJ2-2, is GAGVSQTPSNKVTEKGKYVELRCDPISGHTALYWYRQSLGQGPEFLIYFQGTGAADDSGLPNDRFFAVRPEGSVSTLKIQRTERGDSAVYLCASSSTYGGIANTGELFFGEGSRLTVL.

This clone was seen a few times. The V and J genes are TRBV6-5 and TRBJ2-1, with TRBD1 identical over 9 bases. The junction had 5 bases not matched to a gene; V was cut back by 0 bases and J by 5 bases. Germline V lookup: CDR1 MNHEY, CDR2 SVGAGI. The CDR3 runs to 16 residues. CDR3 protein: CASSYSRQGEDNEQFF. CDR3 nucleotide sequence: TGTGCCAGCAGTTACTCTAGACAGGGGGAGGACAATGAGCAGTTCTTC.